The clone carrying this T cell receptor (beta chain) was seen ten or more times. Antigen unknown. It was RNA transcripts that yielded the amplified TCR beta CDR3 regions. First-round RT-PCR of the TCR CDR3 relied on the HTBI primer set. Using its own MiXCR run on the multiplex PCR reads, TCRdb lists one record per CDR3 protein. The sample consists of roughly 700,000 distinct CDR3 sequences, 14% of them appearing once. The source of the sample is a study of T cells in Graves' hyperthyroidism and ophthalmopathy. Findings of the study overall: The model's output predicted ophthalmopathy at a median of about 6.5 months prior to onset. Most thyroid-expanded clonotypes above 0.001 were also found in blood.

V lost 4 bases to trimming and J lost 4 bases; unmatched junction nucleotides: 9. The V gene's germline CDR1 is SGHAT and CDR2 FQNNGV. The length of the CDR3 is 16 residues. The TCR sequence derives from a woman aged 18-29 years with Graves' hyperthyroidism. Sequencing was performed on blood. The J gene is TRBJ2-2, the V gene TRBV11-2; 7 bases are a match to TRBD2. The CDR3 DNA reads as TGTGCCAGCAGCTCATGGGAGGGAGGCCCCACCGGGGAGCTGTTTTTT. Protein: CASSSWEGGPTGELFF.